Listed here are 30 T cell receptor beta chains from one sample, sequenced in a study of blood T cell repertoires in COVID-19. This table comes from immunoSEQ multiplex PCR, and its TCRdb copy is limited to in-frame clones, with some not included. The sample lists 60,000 or so clones; 90% were seen once. Sequenced sample: peripheral blood. The receptor set was obtained from a man aged 55 to 70 with active COVID-19.

The chain uses TRBV18 and TRBJ2-4; D ambiguous. This CDR3 contains 13 residues. Germline CDR1 and CDR2: KGHSH and LQKENI. The germline V and J ends were trimmed by 6 bases and 8 bases, with 14 bases remaining between them. CDR3 bases: TGTGCCAGCTCCCTAGATTTTAAGGACATTCAGTACTTC. This gives the protein CASSLDFKDIQYF.

The V and J genes are TRBV10-3 and TRBJ1-6; a weak D match, TRBD1 (6 bases). The V end lost 6 bases, the J end lost 5 bases, and 11 bases lay between the germline ends. CDR3 size: 14 residues. The germline gives CDR1 ENHRY, CDR2 SYGVKD. CDR3 in DNA: TGTGCCATCAGGCTGGACAGAAATAATTCACCCCTCCACTTT. Translation gives CAIRLDRNNSPLHF.

This rearrangement joins TRBV6-5 to TRBJ2-1; TRBD2 might be the D (5 bases). Per germline, CDR1 MNHEY and CDR2 SVGAGI. The CDR3 is 15 amino acids. With 7 bases removed from V and 4 bases from J, the gap between germline ends came to 17 bases. The CDR3 DNA reads TGTGCCAGCAAAAACGGGATTGGGCGGTACAATGAGCAGTTCTTC. Translated: CASKNGIGRYNEQFF.

The genes are TRBV24-1 and TRBJ2-1; 11 bases match TRBD1. Germline loops: CDR1 KGHDR, CDR2 SFDVKD. V lost 4 bases, J lost 0 bases, and 1 base stayed unmatched. The length of the CDR3 is 16 residues. The CDR3 loop reads CATSEGTGGSYNEQFF. Here the CDR3 DNA reads TGTGCCACCAGTGAAGGGACAGGGGGCTCCTACAATGAGCAGTTCTTC.

The chain joins TRBV6-4 to TRBJ2-1, with a weak D call TRBD1 (6 bases). The CDR3 extends over 14 amino acids. Looked up from germline, CDR1 is MRHNA and CDR2 is SNTAGT. Trimming took off 0 bases at V and 6 bases at J, with 9 bases between the two ends. The CDR3 DNA reads TGTGCCAGCAGTGACTCAAGGGACACCAATGAGCAGTTCTTC. Protein: CASSDSRDTNEQFF.

This chain uses TRBV6-5 with TRBJ1-5; 9 bases are shared with TRBD1. The CDR3 loop spans 15 amino acids. J gave up 2 bases and V 7 bases, and 6 bases lay outside the gene matches. CDR1 and CDR2 (germline): MNHEY, SVGAGI. This CDR3 is CASTWDRAGNQPQHF. The DNA of the CDR3 is TGTGCCAGCACCTGGGACAGGGCAGGCAATCAGCCCCAGCATTTT.

This chain links TRBV9 with TRBJ2-1; D might be TRBD2 (5 bases). The CDR3 length is 15 residues. The V end lost 0 bases, the J end lost 5 bases, and 12 bases lay between the germline ends. CDR1 SGDLS and CDR2 YYNGEE come from the germline V gene. The CDR3 here is CASSVELGFNNEQFF. The CDR3 DNA reads as TGTGCCAGCAGCGTAGAACTAGGATTCAACAATGAGCAGTTCTTC.

The chain employs TRBV11-1 and TRBJ1-4; D remains ambiguous. CDR1 and CDR2 from the germline V gene are SGHAT and FQDESV (reference sequence). Trimming cost V 3 bases and J 8 bases, with 10 bases left between them. This CDR3 contains 13 residues. CDR3 sequence reads: CASSFDKREKLFF. In DNA form, the CDR3 reads TGTGCCAGCAGCTTCGACAAGCGGGAAAAACTGTTTTTT.

This clone was counted a few times. The chain has TRBV6-5 and TRBJ1-2; unclear D gene. Germline CDR1 reads MNHEY; CDR2 reads SVGAGI. This CDR3 has 13 amino acids. The V and J ends lost 8 bases and 5 bases respectively, with 15 bases between them. The CDR3 DNA reads TGTGCCAGCGTGGAGGGAGGGAGATATGGCTACACCTTC. This gives the protein CASVEGGRYGYTF.

CDR3 in DNA: TGTGCCATACAGGGATCGGATGAAAAACTGTTTTTT. It codes for CAIQGSDEKLFF. The chain uses TRBV7-9 and TRBJ1-4; the D gene is possibly TRBD1 (6 bases). Per germline, CDR1 SEHNR and CDR2 FQNEAQ (reference sequence). The V gene lost 10 bases and the J gene lost 6 bases, with 12 bases spanning the gap. The CDR3 loop spans 12 amino acids.

The chain joins TRBV27 to TRBJ1-2; a weak D match, TRBD1 (6 bases). The CDR3 length is 16 residues. Deletions cut 0 bases from V and 8 bases from J, with 19 bases between. The germline V gene encodes CDR1 MNHEY and CDR2 SMNVEV (reference sequence). The DNA of the CDR3 is TGTGCCAGCAGTTTATCTGGCCGAGGGGGGGTAGGGGGCTACACCTTC. Translated: CASSLSGRGGVGGYTF.

V is TRBV5-4 and J is TRBJ2-7; 8 positions agree with TRBD2. Unmatched junction bases numbered 7, after V lost 4 bases and J lost 4 bases. Germline-derived CDR1 and CDR2 are SGHNT and YYREEE (reference sequence). CDR3 length: 14 residues. CDR3 nucleotide sequence: TGTGCCAGCAGCCCCGGGACTAGAGAGTACGAGCAGTACTTC. Protein: CASSPGTREYEQYF.

The chain recombines TRBV9 with TRBJ1-2; no clear D. Germline V gives CDR1 SGDLS, CDR2 YYNGEE. The CDR3 contains 12 residues. V lost 4 bases and J 8 bases, leaving 12 bases between the germline ends. CDR3 coding DNA: TGTGCCAGCAGCCTGGACCGAGGGGGCTACACCTTC. Translation: CASSLDRGGYTF.

The chain is built from TRBV7-8 and TRBJ1-2, with D tentatively TRBD1 (5 bases). The germline gives CDR1 SGHVS, CDR2 FQNEAQ. V lost 4 bases and J 1 base, leaving 7 bases between the germline ends. The CDR3 sequence is 13 residues long. CDR3 nucleotide sequence: TGTGCCAGCAGCTCGGGGGTTAACTATGGCTACACCTTC. Its translation: CASSSGVNYGYTF.

This clone was found once. The chain couples TRBV5-1 to TRBJ2-4; no clear D. Germline CDR1 and CDR2: SGHRS and YFSETQ. Trimming cost V 2 bases and J 5 bases, with 8 bases left between them. The CDR3 is 13 amino acids. CDR3 amino acids: CASSFKFENIQYF. The CDR3 DNA sequence: TGCGCCAGCAGCTTTAAATTCGAAAACATTCAGTACTTC.

V gene TRBV9 combines with J gene TRBJ1-3, with D uncertain. Germline lookup yields CDR1 SGDLS and CDR2 YYNGEE. This CDR3 comprises 14 residues. V lost 4 bases and J 10 bases, leaving 18 bases between the germline ends. In DNA, the CDR3 is TGTGCCAGCAGCCTTCAGGCTACCTCGGGGACCATATATTTT. Protein sequence: CASSLQATSGTIYF.

V and J are TRBV28 and TRBJ1-2, with D tentatively TRBD1 (5 bases). Per germline, CDR1 MDHEN and CDR2 SYDVKM. Between the trimmed V and J ends, which lost 5 bases and 5 bases, there was a span of 21 bases. The CDR3 sequence is 16 residues long. The DNA for the CDR3 is TGTGCCAGCAGTGGGGGGGGAACCACGGGCGCTTATGGCTACACCTTC. Translating gives CASSGGGTTGAYGYTF.

The gene calls are TRBV6-6 and TRBJ2-7; 11 bases agree with TRBD1. The J segment lost 3 bases and the V segment lost 5 bases, leaving 15 bases of the junction unmatched. CDR1 is MNHNY, CDR2 SVGAGI, per germline (reference sequence). The CDR3 covers 18 residues. CDR3 protein: CASSRPGTGGSGIYEQYF. The CDR3 nucleotides are TGTGCCAGCAGTCGCCCCGGGACAGGGGGTTCGGGTATCTACGAGCAGTACTTC.

This chain connects TRBV6-5 to TRBJ1-4; the D is unclear. Germline lookup yields CDR1 MNHEY and CDR2 SVGAGI. This CDR3 has 14 amino acids. V was cut by 6 bases and J by 1 base, with 9 bases left in between. CDR3 coding DNA: TGTGCCAGCAGCTACACTAGAACTAATGAAAAACTGTTTTTT. This encodes CASSYTRTNEKLFF.

The gene calls are TRBV28 and TRBJ1-6, with TRBD1 as a possible D gene (6 bases). Germline V gene data show CDR1 as MDHEN and CDR2 as SYDVKM. Trimming cost V 3 bases and J 6 bases, with 12 bases left between them. The CDR3 sequence is 15 residues long. In nucleotides, the CDR3 is TGTGCCAGCAGTTTTGGACAGATGAGTAATTCACCCCTCCACTTT. Translating it yields CASSFGQMSNSPLHF.

The rearrangement uses TRBV20-1 and TRBJ2-7; 7 bases are a match to TRBD1. The junction had 6 bases not matched to a gene; V was cut back by 2 bases and J by 11 bases. The CDR3 runs to 11 residues. Per the germline V gene, CDR1 is DFQATT and CDR2 is SNEGSKA (reference sequence). The CDR3 loop reads CSARPDRVEYF. In DNA form, the CDR3 reads TGCAGTGCTAGACCAGACAGGGTGGAGTACTTC.

CDR3 loop: CASSGRVGNQPQHF. Written as DNA, the CDR3 is TGTGCCAGCAGTGGGAGGGTTGGAAATCAGCCCCAGCATTTT. The chain has TRBV27 and TRBJ1-5, with unresolved D. V was trimmed by 5 bases and J by 4 bases, leaving 12 bases between them. The CDR3 is 14 amino acids. Germline V gene lookup returns CDR1 MNHEY and CDR2 SMNVEV (reference sequence).

V gene TRBV2 combines with J gene TRBJ1-5; D remains unclear. CDR3 size: 14 residues. Trimming left V 6 bases short and J 7 bases short, with 16 bases between. The germline CDR1 and CDR2 sequences are SNHLY and FYNNEI. This CDR3 reads CASSIGGRPQPQHF. Here the CDR3 DNA reads TGTGCCAGCAGCATAGGCGGGAGGCCCCAGCCCCAGCATTTT.

This clone occurred once. The J gene is TRBJ2-5, the V gene TRBV18, with 12 bases matching TRBD2. Germline V gene lookup returns CDR1 KGHSH and CDR2 LQKENI. The V segment lost 1 base and the J segment 4 bases; nucleotides outside the gene matches: 1. This CDR3 region has 15 residues. CDR3 protein: CASSPRTSGTETQYF. CDR3 bases: TGTGCCAGCTCACCACGGACTAGCGGGACAGAGACCCAGTACTTC.

V gene TRBV21-1 combines with J gene TRBJ2-7; the table's D gene call, TRBD2, was not cross checked with the DNA. TRBV21-1 is deemed a pseudogene. The CDR3 is made up of 13 amino acids. The CDR3 nucleotides read TGTGCCAGCTTCAAAGGACCCGGGTACGAGCAGTACTTC. It codes for CASFKGPGYEQYF.

The gene calls are TRBV5-6 and TRBJ2-3, with 7 positions matching TRBD1. From germline, CDR1 is SGHDT and CDR2 YYEEEE. The CDR3 runs 17 residues. The J segment lost 0 bases and the V segment lost 3 bases, leaving 10 bases of the junction unmatched. This chain's CDR3 is CASSSSTGRYSTDTQYF. The CDR3 coding sequence is TGTGCCAGCAGCTCTTCGACAGGGCGTTATAGCACAGATACGCAGTATTTT. The variable domain in full, with the rest retrieved from reference TRBV5-6 and TRBJ2-3, is DAGVTQSPTHLIKTRGQQVTLRCSPKSGHDTVSWYQQALGQGPQFIFQYYEEEERQRGNFPDRFSGHQFPNYSSELNVNALLLGDSALYLCASSSSTGRYSTDTQYFGPGTRLTVL.

The J gene is TRBJ2-2, the V gene TRBV13; tentative D call: TRBD2 (7 bases). From germline, CDR1 is PRHDT and CDR2 FYEKMQ (reference sequence). This CDR3 is built from 16 residues. V lost 5 bases and J lost 1, with 14 bases in between. The CDR3, as DNA: TGTGCCAGCAGCATCCTCGGGGGGCAGAACACCGGGGAGCTGTTTTTT. Translated, it gives CASSILGGQNTGELFF.

The CDR3 is CASSVPGGTVSETQYF. CDR3 nucleotide sequence: TGTGCCAGCAGTGTACCCGGCGGGACAGTGTCGGAGACCCAGTACTTC. The rearrangement uses TRBV25-1 and TRBJ2-5; the D gene is possibly TRBD1 (7 bases). Germline V gene sequence: CDR1 MGHDK, CDR2 SYGVNS. The CDR3 length is 16 residues. Trimming left V 4 bases short and J 5 bases short, with 20 bases between.

This rearrangement joins TRBV6-5 to TRBJ1-2; 11 bases are a match to TRBD1. Trimming took 8 bases from V and 2 from J; bases not matched to a gene: 4. The CDR3 spans 14 residues. The V gene's germline CDR1 is MNHEY and CDR2 SVGAGI. Here the CDR3 reads CASGRTGGNYGYTF. CDR3 nucleotide sequence: TGTGCCAGCGGTAGGACAGGGGGCAACTATGGCTACACCTTC.

J is TRBJ1-1 and V is TRBV30; tentative D call: TRBD1 (5 bases). Germline CDR1 reads GTSNPN; CDR2 reads SVGIG (reference sequence). The V gene lost 2 bases and the J gene lost 6 bases, with 13 bases spanning the gap. The CDR3 is 13 amino acids. The CDR3 sequence: CAWSSGLSAEAFF. For the CDR3, the DNA is TGTGCCTGGAGTTCGGGACTCTCGGCTGAAGCTTTCTTT.